This is a list of T cell receptor beta chains from one sample in a study of vaccination and CD4 T cells after COVID-19. The antigens these receptors bind are not known. Using its own MiXCR run on the PCR reads, TCRdb lists one record per CDR3 protein. The table lists 4,000 to 6,000 distinct CDR3 sequences, 35% to 50% of them singletons. The sequenced material came from CD4+ T cells from blood, cultured in vitro. The receptors derive from a human donor who had recovered from COVID-19. Both conserved end residues are part of each CDR3. Each record gives: J gene, D gene, V gene, CDR3 protein. The D gene is left open where the match is weak.

TRBJ2-3,NA,TRBV19,CASSLGGYWFDTQYF
TRBJ1-6,NA,TRBV11-3,CASSPNRERENSPLHF
TRBJ2-3,TRBD2,TRBV6-5,CASSYSTGGGTDTQYF
TRBJ2-1,NA,TRBV30,CAWSRDTSAYNEQFF
TRBJ2-1,NA,TRBV11-3,CASSPQSSYNEQFF
TRBJ1-2,TRBD1,TRBV4-1,CASSLDRGHGYTF
TRBJ2-7,NA,TRBV20-1,CSARGGRASYEQYF
TRBJ1-1,TRBD1,TRBV6-1,CASSRVTGGSTEAFF
TRBJ1-1,NA,TRBV18,CASSPTTRNTEAFF
TRBJ1-1,TRBD1,TRBV6-1,CASRRDRGNTEAFF
TRBJ2-2,TRBD1,TRBV7-2,CASSLFGTGNTGELFF
TRBJ2-3,NA,TRBV12-5,CASGLTQWVGDTQYF
TRBJ1-6,NA,TRBV12-3/TRBV12-4,CATGTGNSPLHF
TRBJ2-5,TRBD1,TRBV20-1,CSALPGQGGETQYF
TRBJ1-2,NA,TRBV27,CASRTSGGKGGYTF
TRBJ1-2,NA,TRBV2,CASKDSMGGYTF
TRBJ1-1,NA,TRBV20-1,CSARDRQLNTEAFF
TRBJ2-3,NA,TRBV20-1,CSARVGIYTDTQYF
TRBJ2-7,NA,TRBV27,CASSLYTPDTRVLGSYEQYF
TRBJ2-3,TRBD2,TRBV20-1,CSKTTGGMGGTDTQYF
TRBJ2-6,NA,TRBV20-1,CSARQFSGANVLTF
TRBJ2-3,NA,TRBV24-1,CATSTMLGTDTQYF
TRBJ2-1,TRBD2,TRBV6-1,CASSSSGDNNEQFF
TRBJ1-5,NA,TRBV19,CASSILVTQPQHF
TRBJ2-1,NA,TRBV7-3,CASSLLVGDYNEQFF
TRBJ2-4,NA,TRBV7-9,CASSLAQMGDVGIQYF
TRBJ2-4,TRBD1,TRBV20-1,CSTRQGSLAKNIQYF
TRBJ1-2,NA,TRBV24-1,CATSENGGYTF
TRBJ1-6,NA,TRBV5-1,CASSQQGGNSPLHF
TRBJ2-3,TRBD2,TRBV4-2,CASSDGAGGATDTQYF
TRBJ1-6,NA,TRBV6-1,CASSDRGNRSPLHF
TRBJ2-7,NA,TRBV6-1,CASSEQQNSYEQYF
TRBJ2-1,NA,TRBV21-1,CASSKPLVGRANEQFF
TRBJ2-3,TRBD2,TRBV5-8,CASSFPSGVSTDTQYF
TRBJ1-2,NA,TRBV6-1,CASGQNPNYGYTF
TRBJ1-2,NA,TRBV6-1,CASRQANYGYTF
TRBJ2-7,TRBD1,TRBV5-1,CASSTGTGNREYKLYEQYF
TRBJ2-1,NA,TRBV24-1,CATSDSRGDEQFF
TRBJ1-1,NA,TRBV11-3,CAGTDRKNTEAFF
TRBJ1-1,NA,TRBV6-1,CASSVTRNTEAFF
TRBJ1-6,NA,TRBV20-1,CSARERGERSSYNSPLHF
TRBJ1-1,NA,TRBV20-1,CSARDQTRARSEAFF
TRBJ1-6,NA,TRBV20-1,CSASRRQGIIGENSPLHF
TRBJ1-3,NA,TRBV11-2,CASSSSSGGPTIYF
TRBJ2-5,NA,TRBV7-7,CASSFQEGETQYF
TRBJ1-2,TRBD1,TRBV27,CARRRQGAF
TRBJ2-1,NA,TRBV15,CATSRVVGNYNEQFF
TRBJ2-4,NA,TRBV2,CASSREGLDRAKNIQYF
TRBJ1-6,NA,TRBV20-1,CSASPDRHSPLHF
TRBJ2-7,NA,TRBV19,CASSVGPNTYEQYF
TRBJ2-3,NA,TRBV19,CASSIGLALSTDTQYF
TRBJ1-1,NA,TRBV1,CTSSHGGGANTEAFF